This T cell receptor beta chain is drawn from a study of blood T cell repertoires in COVID-19. Study at large: Samples came from the United States, Italy and Spain, spanning acute and convalescent COVID-19.

Germline V lookup: CDR1 SGHNT, CDR2 YYREEE (reference sequence). V gave up 5 bases and J gave up 5 bases, with 16 bases separating them. The CDR3 length is 14 residues. Some clones are missing from TCRdb's copy, which holds only in-frame ones; the method was immunoSEQ multiplex PCR. The sample has 53,000 or so clones, 70% to 90% seen once. The chain couples TRBV5-4 to TRBJ2-5, with a possible D match to TRBD2 (7 bases). The receptor's source is an elderly man with acute or convalescent COVID-19. The sample comprised peripheral blood. This CDR3 reads CASRPAGAAETQYF. For the CDR3, the DNA is TGTGCCAGCAGACCCGCGGGGGCGGCCGAGACCCAGTACTTC.